This T cell receptor beta chain was recorded in a study of cytomegalovirus exposure and HLA in healthy donors. Study findings and constraints: Through in vitro validation, three CMV-associated chains were shown to be specific for CMV antigens. A later analysis associated some 16,000 TCR beta sequences with HLA alleles at a 0.05 false discovery rate. Compared with the roughly 700-donor mean, an Asian-associated ancestry cluster reportedly had fewer N-insertions, according to a later analysis.

A note on this clone: Its antigen is still unknown.

Primers: 60 Vbeta forward and 13 Jbeta reverse. Clones were read by immunoSEQ multiplex PCR, and TCRdb kept only the in-frame ones, dropping some. The sample consists of approximately 51,000 clones, approximately 85% of them appearing once. J lost 5 bases, V lost 3 bases, and 1 base had no gene match. Germline CDR1 reads SGHDT; CDR2 reads YYEEEE. The CDR3 sequence is 14 residues long. The TCR was taken from a boy younger than 18 in good health and CMV-seropositive. Sequenced: PBMCs. The V gene is TRBV5-6, the J gene TRBJ1-6, with 8 bases fitting TRBD1. CDR3 nucleotide sequence: TGTGCCAGCAGCTGGGGACAGGATAATTCACCCCTCCACTTT. It specifies CASSWGQDNSPLHF. The full variable domain, completed using reference TRBV5-6 and TRBJ1-6, is DAGVTQSPTHLIKTRGQQVTLRCSPKSGHDTVSWYQQALGQGPQFIFQYYEEEERQRGNFPDRFSGHQFPNYSSELNVNALLLGDSALYLCASSWGQDNSPLHFGNGTRLTVT.